The sequence of this T cell receptor (beta chain) was determined in a study of T cell responses to AZD1222 COVID-19 vaccine. Across the whole study: Second doses were pooled across both intervals (about 4 or about 12 weeks).

The table lists this clone with a count of one. Its antigen remains unidentified. Sequencing used immunoSEQ multiplex PCR; TCRdb keeps in-frame clones, though not all of them. The sample yields more than 150,000 clones, approximately 91% seen once. Study results and caveats: Spike-specific TCR breadth and depth were elevated following two AZD1222 doses. Only a handful of AZD1222 recipients were seropositive at baseline.

The TCR sequence derives from an adult in good health. The sequencing used peripheral blood, collected on day 0 of AZD1222 vaccination.

The CDR3 here is CASSLQSGRLGDGYTF. CDR3 nucleotide sequence: TGTGCCAGCTCACTTCAGTCAGGGAGGCTTGGTGATGGCTACACCTTC. The rearrangement uses TRBV18 and TRBJ1-2; perhaps TRBD1 as D (5 bases). Germline V gives CDR1 KGHSH, CDR2 LQKENI. Between the trimmed V and J ends, which lost 4 bases and 6 bases, there was a span of 21 bases. This CDR3 spans 16 amino acids.